The following is a TCR beta chain sequence with its context. In the original workflow: Estimation of nucleated cell counts relied on the amplification of reference gene primers. TCRdb keeps only in-frame clones here, not all; method: immunoSEQ multiplex PCR. The V and J calls and the clone size are those of that table, but D and trimming were determined from the DNA. The table has under 60,000 clones, roughly 90% seen once. This entry is derived from a study of blood T cell repertoires in COVID-19. Study background: The origin of the acute and convalescent COVID-19 samples was the United States, Italy and Spain. PBMCs, B-cell-depleted T cells, or T cells provided the cDNA or gDNA that made up the material.

Sample: peripheral blood. This TCR was sampled from a woman older than 75 with acute or convalescent COVID-19.

The CDR3: CASSARSGLRGSEQFF. The DNA for the CDR3 is TGCGCCAGCAGCGCCAGGAGCGGACTACGTGGAAGTGAGCAGTTCTTC. The chain links TRBV5-1 to TRBJ2-1; a weak D match, TRBD2 (6 bases). V shed 4 bases and J shed 9 bases, with 23 bases lying between them. Per the germline V gene, CDR1 is SGHRS and CDR2 is YFSETQ. This CDR3 contains 16 residues.